This TCR beta chain derives from a study of technical replicates of blood from a few donors (dated by TCRdb to 2016 to 2017). Note on this clone: Its specific antigen is unknown. The sample holds no much larger clone one base away, and base qualities are not on file.

CDR1 SEHNR and CDR2 FQNEAQ were looked up in the germline V gene (reference sequence). Germline trimming: 7 bases from V, 4 bases from J; junction bases outside gene matches: 6. Reading from cysteine to phenylalanine, the CDR3 counts 14 amino acids. Just the 42-base CDR3 DNA is kept, in frame starting at base 1. Library method: the immunoSEQ multiplex PCR assay. Drawn from immuneACCESS, this table holds only the in-frame rearrangements with V and J called that TCRdb kept. Clones are partly lost; checked studies trace under half to an unresolved V gene and leave the rest unexplained. The sample profile shows around 60,000 clones; about 86% of them were found once. Around 5.1% of the sample is held by the ten biggest clonotypes.

The source is a human donor in good health. Some clones in this sample may be carry-over from other donors' samples. Here the chain combines TRBV7-9 and TRBJ2-3, and TRBD1 matches 9 of the central bases. What was sequenced was PBMCs. The DNA sequence is TGTGCCAGCACCCGGGACAGGGTCGCAGATACGCAGTATTTT. Its protein product is CASTRDRVADTQYF.